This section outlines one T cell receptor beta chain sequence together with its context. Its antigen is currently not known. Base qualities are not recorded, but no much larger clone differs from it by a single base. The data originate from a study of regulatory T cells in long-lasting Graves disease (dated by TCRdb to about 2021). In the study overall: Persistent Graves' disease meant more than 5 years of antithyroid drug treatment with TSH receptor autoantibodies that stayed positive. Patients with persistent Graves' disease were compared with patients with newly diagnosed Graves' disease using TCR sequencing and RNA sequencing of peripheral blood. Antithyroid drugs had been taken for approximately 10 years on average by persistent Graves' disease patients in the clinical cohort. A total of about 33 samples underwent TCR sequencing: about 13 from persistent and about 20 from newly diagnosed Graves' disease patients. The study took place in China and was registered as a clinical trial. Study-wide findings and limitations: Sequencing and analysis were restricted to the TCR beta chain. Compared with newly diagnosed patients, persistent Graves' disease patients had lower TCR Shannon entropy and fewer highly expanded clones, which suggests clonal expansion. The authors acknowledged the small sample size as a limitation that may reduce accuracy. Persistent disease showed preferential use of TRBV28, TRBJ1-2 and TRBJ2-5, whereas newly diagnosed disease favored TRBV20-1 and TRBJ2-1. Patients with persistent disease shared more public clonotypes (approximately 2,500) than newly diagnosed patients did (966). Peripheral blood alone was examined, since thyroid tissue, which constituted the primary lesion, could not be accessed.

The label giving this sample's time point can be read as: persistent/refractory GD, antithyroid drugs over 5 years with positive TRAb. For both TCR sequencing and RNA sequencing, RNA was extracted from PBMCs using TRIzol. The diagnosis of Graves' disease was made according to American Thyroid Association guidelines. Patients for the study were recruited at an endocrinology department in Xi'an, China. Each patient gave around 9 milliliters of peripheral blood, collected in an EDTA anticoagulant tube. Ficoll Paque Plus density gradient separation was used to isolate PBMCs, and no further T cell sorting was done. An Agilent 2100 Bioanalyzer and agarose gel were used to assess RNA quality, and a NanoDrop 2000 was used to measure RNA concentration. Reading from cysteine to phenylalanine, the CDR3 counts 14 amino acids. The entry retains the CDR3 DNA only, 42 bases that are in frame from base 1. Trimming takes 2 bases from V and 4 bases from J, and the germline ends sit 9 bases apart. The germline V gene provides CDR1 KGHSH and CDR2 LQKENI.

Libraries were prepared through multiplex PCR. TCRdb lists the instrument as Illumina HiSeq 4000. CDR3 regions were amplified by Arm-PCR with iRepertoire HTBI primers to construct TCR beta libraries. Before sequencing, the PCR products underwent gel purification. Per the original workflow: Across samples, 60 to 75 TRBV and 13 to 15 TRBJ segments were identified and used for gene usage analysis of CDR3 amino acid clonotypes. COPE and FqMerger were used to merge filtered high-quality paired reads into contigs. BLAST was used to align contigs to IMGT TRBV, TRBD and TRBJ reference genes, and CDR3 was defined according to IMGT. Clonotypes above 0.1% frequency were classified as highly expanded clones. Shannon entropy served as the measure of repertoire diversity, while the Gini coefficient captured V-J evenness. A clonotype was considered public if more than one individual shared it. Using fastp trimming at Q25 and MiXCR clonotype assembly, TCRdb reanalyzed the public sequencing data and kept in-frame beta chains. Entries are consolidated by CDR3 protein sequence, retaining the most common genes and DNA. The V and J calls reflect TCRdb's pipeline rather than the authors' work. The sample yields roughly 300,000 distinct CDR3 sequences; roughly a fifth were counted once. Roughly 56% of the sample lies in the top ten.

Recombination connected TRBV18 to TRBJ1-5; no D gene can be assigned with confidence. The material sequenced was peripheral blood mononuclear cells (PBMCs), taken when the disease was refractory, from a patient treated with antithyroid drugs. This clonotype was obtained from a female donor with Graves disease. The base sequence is TGTGCCAGCTCACCAGTTTTGGTAAATCAGCCCCAGCATTTT. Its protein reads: CASSPVLVNQPQHF.